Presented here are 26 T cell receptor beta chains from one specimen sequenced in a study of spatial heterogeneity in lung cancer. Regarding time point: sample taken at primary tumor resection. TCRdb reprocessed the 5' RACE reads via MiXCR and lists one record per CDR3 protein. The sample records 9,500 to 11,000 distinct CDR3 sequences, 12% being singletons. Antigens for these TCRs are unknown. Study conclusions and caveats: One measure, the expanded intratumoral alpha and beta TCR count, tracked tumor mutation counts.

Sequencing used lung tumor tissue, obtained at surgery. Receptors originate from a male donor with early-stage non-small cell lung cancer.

CDR3 bases: TGCAGTGCTAGTCCCTTTGGGACCGGGGAGCTGTTTTTT. As protein: CSASPFGTGELFF. The chain recombines TRBV20-1 with TRBJ2-2; no clear D gene. Germline assignment: CDR1 DFQATT and CDR2 SNEGSKA (reference sequence). The CDR3 has 13 residues. The V gene lost 3 bases and the J gene lost 5 bases, with 10 bases spanning the gap.

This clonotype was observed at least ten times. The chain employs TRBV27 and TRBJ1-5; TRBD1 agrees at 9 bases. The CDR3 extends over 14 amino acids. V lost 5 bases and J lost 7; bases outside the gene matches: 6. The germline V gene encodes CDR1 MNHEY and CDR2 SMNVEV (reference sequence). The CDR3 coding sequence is TGTGCCAGCAGTCTACAGGGGGCTGAGCAGCCCCAGCATTTT. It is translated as CASSLQGAEQPQHF.

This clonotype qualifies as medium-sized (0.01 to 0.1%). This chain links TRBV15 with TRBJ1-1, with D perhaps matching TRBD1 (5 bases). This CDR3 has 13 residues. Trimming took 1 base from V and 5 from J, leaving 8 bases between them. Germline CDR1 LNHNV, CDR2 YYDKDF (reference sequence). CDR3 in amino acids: CATSRVGGTEAFF. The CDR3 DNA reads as TGTGCCACCAGCAGAGTGGGGGGGACTGAAGCTTTCTTT.

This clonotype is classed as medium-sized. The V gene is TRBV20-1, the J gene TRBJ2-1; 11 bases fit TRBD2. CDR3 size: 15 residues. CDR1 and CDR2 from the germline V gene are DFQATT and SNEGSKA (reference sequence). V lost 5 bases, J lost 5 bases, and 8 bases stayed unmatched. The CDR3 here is CSAPSGTSGNNEQFF. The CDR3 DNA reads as TGCAGTGCTCCGAGCGGGACTAGCGGAAACAATGAGCAGTTCTTC.

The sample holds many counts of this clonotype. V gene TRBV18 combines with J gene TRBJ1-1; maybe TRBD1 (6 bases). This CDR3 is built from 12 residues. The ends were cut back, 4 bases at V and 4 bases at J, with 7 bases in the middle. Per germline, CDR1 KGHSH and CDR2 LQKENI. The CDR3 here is CASSRGLTEAFF. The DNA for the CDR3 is TGTGCCAGCTCACGGGGGCTCACTGAAGCTTTCTTT.

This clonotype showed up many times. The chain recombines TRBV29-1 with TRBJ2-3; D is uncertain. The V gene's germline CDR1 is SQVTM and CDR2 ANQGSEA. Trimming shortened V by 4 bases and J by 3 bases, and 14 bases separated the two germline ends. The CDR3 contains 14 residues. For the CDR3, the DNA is TGCAGCGTTGTGGTGATGATGAAGACAGATACGCAGTATTTT. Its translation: CSVVVMMKTDTQYF.

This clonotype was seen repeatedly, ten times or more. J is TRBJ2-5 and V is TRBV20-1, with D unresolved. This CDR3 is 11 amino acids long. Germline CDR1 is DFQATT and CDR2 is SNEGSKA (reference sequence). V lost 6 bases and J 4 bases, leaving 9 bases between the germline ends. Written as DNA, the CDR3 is TGCAGTGCCTTCGCTGGAGAGACCCAGTACTTC. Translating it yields CSAFAGETQYF.

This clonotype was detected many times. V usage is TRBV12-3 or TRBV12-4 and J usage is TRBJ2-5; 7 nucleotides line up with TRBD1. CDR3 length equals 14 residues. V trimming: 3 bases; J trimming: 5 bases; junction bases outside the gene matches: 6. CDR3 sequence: CASSFRQGDETQYF. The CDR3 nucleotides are TGTGCCAGCAGTTTTCGGCAGGGGGATGAGACCCAGTACTTC.

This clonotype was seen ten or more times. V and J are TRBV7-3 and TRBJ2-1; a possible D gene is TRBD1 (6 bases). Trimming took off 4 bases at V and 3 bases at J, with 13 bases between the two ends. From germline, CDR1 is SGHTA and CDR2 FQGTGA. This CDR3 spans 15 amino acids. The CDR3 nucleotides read TGTGCCAGCAGCTCCCAGGGGAATAACTACAATGAGCAGTTCTTC. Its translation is CASSSQGNNYNEQFF.

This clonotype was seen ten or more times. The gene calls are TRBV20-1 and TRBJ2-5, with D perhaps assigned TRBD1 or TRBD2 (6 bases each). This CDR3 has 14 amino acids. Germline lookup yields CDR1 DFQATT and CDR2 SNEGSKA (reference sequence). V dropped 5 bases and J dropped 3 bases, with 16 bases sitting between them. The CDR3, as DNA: TGCAGTGCTTCCCCGACTAGGGGGAAAGAGACCCAGTACTTC. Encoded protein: CSASPTRGKETQYF.

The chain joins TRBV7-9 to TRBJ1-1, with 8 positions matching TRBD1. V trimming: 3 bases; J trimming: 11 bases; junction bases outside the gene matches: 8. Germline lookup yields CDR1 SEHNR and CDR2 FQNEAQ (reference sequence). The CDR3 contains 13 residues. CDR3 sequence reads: CASSFSTTGEAFF. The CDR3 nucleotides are TGTGCCAGCAGCTTCTCCACGACAGGGGAGGCTTTCTTT. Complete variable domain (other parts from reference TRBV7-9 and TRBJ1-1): DTGVSQNPRHKITKRGQNVTFRCDPISEHNRLYWYRQTLGQGPEFLTYFQNEAQLEKSRLLSDRFSAERPKGSFSTLEIQRTEQGDSAMYLCASSFSTTGEAFFGQGTRLTVV.

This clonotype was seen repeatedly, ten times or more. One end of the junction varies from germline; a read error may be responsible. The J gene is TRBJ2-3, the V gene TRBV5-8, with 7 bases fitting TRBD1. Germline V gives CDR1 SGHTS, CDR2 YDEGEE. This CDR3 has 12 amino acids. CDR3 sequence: CASTSLSGQFSF. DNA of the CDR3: TGTGCCAGTACGAGCCTCTCGGGACAGTTTTCTTTT.

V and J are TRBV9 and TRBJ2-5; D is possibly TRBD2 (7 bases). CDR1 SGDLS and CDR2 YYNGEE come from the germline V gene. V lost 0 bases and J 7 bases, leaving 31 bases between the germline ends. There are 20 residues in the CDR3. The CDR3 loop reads CASSVVYRGRSSGRVGTQYF. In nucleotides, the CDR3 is TGTGCCAGCAGCGTAGTCTATAGGGGGAGGTCTAGTGGGAGGGTCGGGACCCAGTACTTC.

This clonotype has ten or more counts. The CDR3 sequence is CASSPPGTSAYEQYF. The CDR3 nucleotides are TGTGCCAGCAGCCCACCCGGGACTAGCGCATACGAGCAGTACTTC. The genes are TRBV7-9 and TRBJ2-7; the match to TRBD2 covers 10 bases. After removal of 5 bases from V and 4 bases from J, the junction contained 8 bases not matched to a gene. Germline CDR1 and CDR2: SEHNR and FQNEAQ (reference sequence). The CDR3 totals 15 residues.

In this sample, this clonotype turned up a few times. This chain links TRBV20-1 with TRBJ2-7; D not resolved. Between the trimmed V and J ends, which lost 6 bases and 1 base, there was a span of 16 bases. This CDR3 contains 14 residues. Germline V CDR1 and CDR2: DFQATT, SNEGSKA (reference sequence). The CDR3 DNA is TGCAGTGCCCCGCAGCAACGCGCTTCCTACGAGCAGTACTTC. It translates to CSAPQQRASYEQYF.

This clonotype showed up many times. The DNA for the CDR3 is TGCAGTGCAGAGCCCGGGACTAGCGGGTTGTTCTTC. Its translation: CSAEPGTSGLFF. The J gene is TRBJ2-1, the V gene TRBV20-1, with 12 bases that match TRBD2. J gave up 15 bases and V 6 bases, and 9 bases lay outside the gene matches. The germline CDR1 and CDR2 sequences are DFQATT and SNEGSKA (reference sequence). CDR3 length: 12 residues.

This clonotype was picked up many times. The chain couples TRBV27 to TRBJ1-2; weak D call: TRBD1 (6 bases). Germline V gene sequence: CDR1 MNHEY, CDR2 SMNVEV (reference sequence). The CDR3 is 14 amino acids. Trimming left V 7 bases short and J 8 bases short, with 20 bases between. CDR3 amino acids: CASKGGGSSLGYTF. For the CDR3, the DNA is TGTGCCAGCAAAGGGGGAGGGTCTTCTTTAGGCTACACCTTC.

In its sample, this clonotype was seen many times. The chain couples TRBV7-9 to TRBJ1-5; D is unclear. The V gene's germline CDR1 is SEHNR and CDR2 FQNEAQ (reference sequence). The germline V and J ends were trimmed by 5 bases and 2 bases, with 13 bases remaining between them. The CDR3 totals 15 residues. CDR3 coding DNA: TGTGCCAGCAGCCCCCCGTCTGGTGGCAATCAGCCCCAGCATTTT. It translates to CASSPPSGGNQPQHF.

The CDR3: CASSRGLTDTQYF. The CDR3 nucleotides read TGCGCCAGCAGTCGAGGATTAACAGATACGCAGTATTTT. The chain employs TRBV23-1 and TRBJ2-3; the D is unclear. TRBV23-1 is reported as an ORF; its role is uncertain. V was trimmed by 4 bases and J by 3 bases, leaving 8 bases between them. The CDR3 has 13 amino acids.

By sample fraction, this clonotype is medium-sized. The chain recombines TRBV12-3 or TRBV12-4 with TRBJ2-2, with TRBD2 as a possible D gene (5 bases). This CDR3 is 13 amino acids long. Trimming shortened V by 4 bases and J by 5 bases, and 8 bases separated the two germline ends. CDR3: CASSSLGTGELFF. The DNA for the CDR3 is TGTGCCAGCAGTTCACTAGGGACCGGGGAGCTGTTTTTT.

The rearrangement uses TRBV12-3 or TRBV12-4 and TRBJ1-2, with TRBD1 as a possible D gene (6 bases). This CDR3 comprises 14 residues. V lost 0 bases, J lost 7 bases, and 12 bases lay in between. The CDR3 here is CASSLAYDRPGYTF. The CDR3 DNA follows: TGTGCCAGCAGTTTAGCCTATGACAGGCCTGGCTACACCTTC.

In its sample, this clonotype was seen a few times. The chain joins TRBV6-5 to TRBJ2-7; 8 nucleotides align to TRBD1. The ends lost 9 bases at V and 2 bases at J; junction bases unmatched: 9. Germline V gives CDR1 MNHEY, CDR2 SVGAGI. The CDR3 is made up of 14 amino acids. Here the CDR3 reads CARVRTGPTYEQYF. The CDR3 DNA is TGTGCCAGGGTTCGGACAGGGCCAACCTACGAGCAGTACTTC.

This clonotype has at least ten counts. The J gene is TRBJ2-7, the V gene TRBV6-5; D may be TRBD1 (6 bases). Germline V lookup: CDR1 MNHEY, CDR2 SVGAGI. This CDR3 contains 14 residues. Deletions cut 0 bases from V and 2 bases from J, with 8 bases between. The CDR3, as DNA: TGTGCCAGCAGTTACTCGACAGGAACCTACGAGCAGTACTTC. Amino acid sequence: CASSYSTGTYEQYF.

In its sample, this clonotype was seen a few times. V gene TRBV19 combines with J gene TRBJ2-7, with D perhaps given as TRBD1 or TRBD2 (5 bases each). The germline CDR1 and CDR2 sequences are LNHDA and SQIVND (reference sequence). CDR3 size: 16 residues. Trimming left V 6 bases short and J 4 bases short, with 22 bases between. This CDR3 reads CASSDSRDRLQYEQYF. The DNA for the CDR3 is TGTGCCAGTAGCGATTCCCGGGACCGGCTCCAATACGAGCAGTACTTC.

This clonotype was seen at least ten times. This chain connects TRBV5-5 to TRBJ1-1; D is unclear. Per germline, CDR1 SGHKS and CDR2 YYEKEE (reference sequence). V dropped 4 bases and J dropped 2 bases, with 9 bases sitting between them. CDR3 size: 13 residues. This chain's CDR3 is CASSPYPNTEAFF. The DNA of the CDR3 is TGTGCCAGCAGCCCGTACCCCAACACTGAAGCTTTCTTT. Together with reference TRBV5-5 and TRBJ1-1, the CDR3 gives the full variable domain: DAGVTQSPTHLIKTRGQQVTLRCSPISGHKSVSWYQQVLGQGPQFIFQYYEKEERGRGNFPDRFSARQFPNYSSELNVNALLLGDSALYLCASSPYPNTEAFFGQGTRLTVV.

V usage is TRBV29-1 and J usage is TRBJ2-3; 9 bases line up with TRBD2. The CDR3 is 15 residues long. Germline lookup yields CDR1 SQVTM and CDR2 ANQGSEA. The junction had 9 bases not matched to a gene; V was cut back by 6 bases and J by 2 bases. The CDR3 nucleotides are TGCAGCGTAGACGGAGCGGGGGGAATCACAGATACGCAGTATTTT. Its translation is CSVDGAGGITDTQYF.